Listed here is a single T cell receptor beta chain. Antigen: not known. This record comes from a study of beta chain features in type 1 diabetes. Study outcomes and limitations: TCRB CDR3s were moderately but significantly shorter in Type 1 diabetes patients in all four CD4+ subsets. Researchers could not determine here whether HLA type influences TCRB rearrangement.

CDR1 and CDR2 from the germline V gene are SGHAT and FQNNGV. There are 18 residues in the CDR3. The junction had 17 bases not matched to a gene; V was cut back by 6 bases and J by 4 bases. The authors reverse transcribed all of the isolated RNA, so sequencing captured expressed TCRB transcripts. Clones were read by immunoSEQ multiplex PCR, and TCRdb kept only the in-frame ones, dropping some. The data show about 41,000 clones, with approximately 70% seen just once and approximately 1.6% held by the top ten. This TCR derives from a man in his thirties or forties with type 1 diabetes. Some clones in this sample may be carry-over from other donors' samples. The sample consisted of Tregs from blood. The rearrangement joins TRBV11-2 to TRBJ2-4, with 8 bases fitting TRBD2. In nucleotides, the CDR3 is TGTGCCAGCAGTCGTACCCTCCAAGGCTTAGCGGGGAAAAACATTCAGTACTTC. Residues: CASSRTLQGLAGKNIQYF. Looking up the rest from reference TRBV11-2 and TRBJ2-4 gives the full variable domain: EAGVAQSPRYKIIEKRQSVAFWCNPISGHATLYWYQQILGQGPKLLIQFQNNGVVDDSQLPKDRFSAERLKGVDSTLKIQPAKLEDSAVYLCASSRTLQGLAGKNIQYFGAGTRLSVL.